This T cell receptor beta chain comes out of a study of shared clonotypes between healthy human individuals. About the study: Used for every donor were three CD4 naive, three CD4 memory, two CD8 naive and one CD8 memory plate. Points from the study as a whole: It was expected that sequencing depth would affect clonotype sharing among donors.

V was trimmed by 5 bases and J by 0 bases, leaving 8 bases between them. This CDR3 comprises 14 residues. The germline V gene encodes CDR1 MNHEY and CDR2 SMNVEV (reference sequence). Turning to this clone: Its antigen is unknown. Other nucleotide sequences in the sample specify the same CDR3.

CD4+ cell separation produced CD45RA+ naive and CD45RA-negative memory subsets. The authors ran the assay at deep level. Generated by immunoSEQ multiplex PCR, the TCRdb table keeps only in-frame clones and is missing some. The sample holds a few million clones, 85% to 95% seen once. The sample comprised naive CD4+ T cells sorted from blood. Subset noted: CD45RA+ positively selected. The chain is built from TRBV27 and TRBJ1-3; a weak D match, TRBD1 (6 bases). This clonotype was obtained from a man between 18 and 29 years old in good health. The CDR3 spells CASSPQGSGNTIYF. The CDR3 bases are TGTGCCAGCAGTCCACAGGGCTCTGGAAACACCATATATTTT.